The rows below give T cell receptor beta chains drawn from one sample of a study of T cell changes during pregnancy in multiple sclerosis. The table came from immunoSEQ multiplex PCR; TCRdb's copy has only in-frame clones and leaves some out. Here the sample spans 25,000 to 30,000 clones, about 89% being singletons. The source was CD4+ T cells from peripheral blood mononuclear cells, collected in the first trimester of pregnancy. The receptor source for this set is a female donor in good health, enrolled as a control in a pregnancy study. The CDR3 runs from the conserved cysteine through the conserved F or W. The order of the fields is clone size, J gene, D gene, V gene, CDR3 DNA, CDR3 protein. The D gene is left open where the match is weak. Clone size, where shown, is once, few, many, or a class for clones that have expanded.

clone_size: NA; j_call: TRBJ2-7; d_call: NA; v_call: TRBV7-9; cdr3_nt: TGTGCCTCTCAAGGAGGCCCCAGGAGCTCCTACGAGCAGTACTTC; cdr3_aa: CASQGGPRSSYEQYF
clone_size: NA; j_call: TRBJ2-7; d_call: TRBD2; v_call: TRBV10-3; cdr3_nt: TGTGCCATCAGGAGCGGGGGCTTCTCCTACGAGCAGTACTTC; cdr3_aa: CAIRSGGFSYEQYF
clone_size: NA; j_call: TRBJ2-3; d_call: TRBD2; v_call: TRBV10-1; cdr3_nt: TGCGCCAGCAGTGAATGGAGACTAGCGGGGGGGAGCACAGATACGCAGTATTTT; cdr3_aa: CASSEWRLAGGSTDTQYF
clone_size: NA; j_call: TRBJ1-3; d_call: TRBD1; v_call: TRBV6-5; cdr3_nt: TGTGCCAGCAGCCGGACAGGGGGTGGAAACACCATATATTTT; cdr3_aa: CASSRTGGGNTIYF
clone_size: once; j_call: TRBJ2-1; d_call: TRBD2; v_call: TRBV6-5; cdr3_nt: TGTGCCAGCAGCACCGGGACTAGCAATGAGCAGTTCTTC; cdr3_aa: CASSTGTSNEQFF
clone_size: once; j_call: TRBJ2-7; d_call: TRBD2; v_call: TRBV14; cdr3_nt: TGTGCCAGCAGCTCCCGACTAGCGGGGGAGCAGTACTTC; cdr3_aa: CASSSRLAGEQYF
clone_size: NA; j_call: TRBJ2-1; d_call: NA; v_call: TRBV5-1; cdr3_nt: TGCGCCAGCAGCTTTGACGGGGGTACCTACAATGAGCAGTTCTTC; cdr3_aa: CASSFDGGTYNEQFF
clone_size: NA; j_call: TRBJ2-7; d_call: NA; v_call: TRBV7-9; cdr3_nt: TGTGCCAGCTCGAGGACAATTAAAGACGAGCAGTACTTC; cdr3_aa: CASSRTIKDEQYF
clone_size: NA; j_call: TRBJ2-7; d_call: NA; v_call: TRBV14; cdr3_nt: TGTGCCAGCAGCCAAGACAGCGAGCAGTACTTC; cdr3_aa: CASSQDSEQYF
clone_size: NA; j_call: TRBJ1-5; d_call: NA; v_call: TRBV27; cdr3_nt: TGTGCCAGCAGTTCCCGGACAGCCTATCAGCCCCAGCATTTT; cdr3_aa: CASSSRTAYQPQHF
clone_size: NA; j_call: TRBJ1-6; d_call: NA; v_call: TRBV7-2; cdr3_nt: TGTGCCAGCAGCCTAAATTCACCCCTCCACTTT; cdr3_aa: CASSLNSPLHF
clone_size: NA; j_call: TRBJ2-7; d_call: NA; v_call: TRBV28; cdr3_nt: TGTGCCAGCAGTCCCGGCGGCGCGCGGGACGCCTCCGAGCAGTACTTC; cdr3_aa: CASSPGGARDASEQYF
clone_size: NA; j_call: TRBJ2-1; d_call: NA; v_call: TRBV5-6; cdr3_nt: TGTGCCAGCAGCCCGGGACTTTCCGAGCAGTTCTTC; cdr3_aa: CASSPGLSEQFF
clone_size: NA; j_call: TRBJ2-7; d_call: TRBD2; v_call: TRBV25-1; cdr3_nt: TGTGCCAGCAGTCCTGGGGGGGTCGGGCAGTACTTC; cdr3_aa: CASSPGGVGQYF
clone_size: NA; j_call: TRBJ1-4; d_call: TRBD1; v_call: TRBV29-1; cdr3_nt: TGCAGCGTTAAAGGGACAGTCCTTGAGAATGAAAAACTGTTTTTT; cdr3_aa: CSVKGTVLENEKLFF
clone_size: NA; j_call: TRBJ2-5; d_call: NA; v_call: TRBV4-3; cdr3_nt: TGCGCCAGCAGCCAAGAAGGGACTTTCCAAGAGACCCAGTACTTC; cdr3_aa: CASSQEGTFQETQYF
clone_size: NA; j_call: TRBJ2-7; d_call: NA; v_call: TRBV5-6; cdr3_nt: TGTGCCAGCAGCTTTTTTGTACAGAATTCCTACGAGCAGTACTTC; cdr3_aa: CASSFFVQNSYEQYF
clone_size: NA; j_call: TRBJ1-2; d_call: NA; v_call: TRBV28; cdr3_nt: TGTGCCAGCTCATTAAACAGTTATGGCTACACCTTC; cdr3_aa: CASSLNSYGYTF
clone_size: NA; j_call: TRBJ1-1; d_call: TRBD1; v_call: TRBV5-1; cdr3_nt: TGCGCCAGCAGCCGAAAAACAGGGGTTGGAGAAACTGAAGCTTTCTTT; cdr3_aa: CASSRKTGVGETEAFF
clone_size: NA; j_call: TRBJ1-1; d_call: NA; v_call: TRBV7-9; cdr3_nt: TGTGCCAGCAGCTTAGGCGCAAACTCTGTGGCTGAAGCTTTCTTT; cdr3_aa: CASSLGANSVAEAFF